The clone carrying this T cell receptor beta chain came up a few times. Within the sample, other DNA sequences also encode this same CDR3. Seattle cases were enrolled at active infection and followed longitudinally. These data are taken from a study of blood T cell repertoires in COVID-19. About the research overall: From the United States, Italy and Spain came samples of acute and convalescent COVID-19.

The CDR3 sequence is 14 residues long. Trimming took 4 bases from V and 2 from J, leaving 11 bases between them. CDR1 is MRHNA and CDR2 is SNTAGT in the germline V gene. The protocol was immunoSEQ multiplex PCR, while the TCRdb copy is restricted to in-frame clones and leaves out a portion. The sample shows just over 150,000 clones, roughly 82% of them seen only once. Material for sequencing was peripheral blood. The receptor's source is a woman in her thirties or forties with COVID-19, enrolled during active disease. The V gene is TRBV6-4, the J gene TRBJ1-1; tentative D call: TRBD1 (5 bases). Here the CDR3 DNA reads TGTGCCAGCAGTGCCGGGACTGCCAACACTGAAGCTTTCTTT. Translating it yields CASSAGTANTEAFF.